The sequence of this T cell receptor beta chain was determined in a study of human T cells and chemical hapten exposure. Trimming removed 5 bases at V and 0 bases at J, with 14 bases between. The CDR3 extends over 15 amino acids. As to time point: patch test 1, 2 weeks after DPC sensitization. Specified treatment: therapeutic diphenylcyclopropenone sensitization with weekly scalp DPC. In TCRdb, the RACE reads were re-called with MiXCR into one record per CDR3 protein. The top ten hold 2.1% of the sample, which has 85,000 to 100,000 distinct CDR3 sequences, roughly 12% seen once. The material was whole blood, obtained in connection with sensitization to the hapten diphenylcyclopropenone (DPC). J is TRBJ2-7 and V is TRBV12-3 or TRBV12-4, with D possibly TRBD1 on 6 matching bases. The receptor was derived from a woman aged 40 to 55 with alopecia areata. Some clones in this sample may be carry-over from other donors' samples. The CDR3 region is CASSNTGHLSYEQYF. In nucleotides, the CDR3 is TGTGCCAGCAGTAACACGGGACACCTCTCCTACGAGCAGTACTTC.